Listed below are T cell receptor beta chains from one sample, sequenced in a study of blood T cell repertoires in COVID-19. The assay was immunoSEQ multiplex PCR, and TCRdb's table has in-frame clones only and misses some. The profile covers 40,000 to 65,000 clones, with approximately 84% appearing a single time and 15% taken by the ten largest. The sequencing sample was made of peripheral blood. Source of these receptors: a human donor with active or convalescent COVID-19. The donor label of this sample is uncertain. The CDR3 runs from the conserved cysteine through the conserved F or W. Fields, in order: J gene, D gene, V gene, clone size, CDR3 protein, CDR3 DNA. The D gene is left open where the match is weak. Some rows have no size entry. The others give once, few or many, or a class for an expanded clone.

J: TRBJ1-4; D: TRBD1; V: TRBV28; size: .; CDR3: CASNTGTGVEKLFF; DNA: TGTGCCAGCAACACCGGGACAGGGGTCGAAAAACTGTTTTTT
J: TRBJ2-1; D: TRBD1; V: TRBV2; size: once; CDR3: CASRGTGGNEQFF; DNA: TGTGCCAGCAGGGGGACAGGGGGTAATGAGCAGTTCTTC
J: TRBJ2-1; D: TRBD2; V: TRBV5-1; size: once; CDR3: CASRPRLAGDNEQFF; DNA: TGCGCCAGCCGTCCCCGACTAGCGGGGGACAATGAGCAGTTCTTC
J: TRBJ2-1; D: .; V: TRBV7-8; size: .; CDR3: CASSLFAGVWYNEQFF; DNA: TGTGCCAGCAGCTTATTTGCCGGGGTTTGGTACAATGAGCAGTTCTTC
J: TRBJ1-1; D: .; V: TRBV3-1/TRBV3-2; size: .; CDR3: CASSRTENTEAFF; DNA: TGTGCCAGCAGCAGGACAGAGAACACTGAAGCTTTCTTT
J: TRBJ2-5; D: TRBD1; V: TRBV7-2; size: few; CDR3: CASSTGQGSQETQYF; DNA: TGTGCCAGCAGCACGGGACAGGGGAGCCAAGAGACCCAGTACTTC
J: TRBJ2-7; D: .; V: TRBV4-1; size: .; CDR3: CASSLQTGEQYF; DNA: TGCGCCAGCAGCCTACAAACGGGGGAGCAGTACTTC
J: TRBJ1-1; D: TRBD1; V: TRBV3-1/TRBV3-2; size: .; CDR3: CASSQRQGWGEAFF; DNA: TGTGCCAGCAGCCAGAGACAGGGATGGGGTGAAGCTTTCTTT
J: TRBJ2-3; D: TRBD2; V: TRBV5-1; size: .; CDR3: CASSLGGTSGRAADTQYF; DNA: TGCGCCAGCAGCTTGGGCGGGACTAGCGGGAGGGCCGCAGATACGCAGTATTTT
J: TRBJ1-2; D: .; V: TRBV28; size: .; CDR3: CASSQGGGNYGYTF; DNA: TGTGCCAGCAGTCAGGGAGGAGGAAACTATGGCTACACCTTC
J: TRBJ1-2; D: .; V: TRBV7-9; size: .; CDR3: CASSFLVGEYYGYTF; DNA: TGTGCCAGCAGCTTTCTGGTGGGAGAATACTATGGCTACACCTTC
J: TRBJ1-5; D: TRBD1; V: TRBV9; size: few; CDR3: CASSVDAGGGNQPQHF; DNA: TGTGCCAGCAGCGTAGATGCAGGGGGAGGCAATCAGCCCCAGCATTTT
J: TRBJ2-2; D: TRBD2; V: TRBV9; size: .; CDR3: CASSPGLALNTGELFF; DNA: TGTGCCAGCAGTCCTGGACTAGCGCTGAACACCGGGGAGCTGTTTTTT
J: TRBJ1-1; D: .; V: TRBV5-5; size: .; CDR3: CASSRGHSDPEAFF; DNA: TGTGCCAGCAGCCGGGGACATTCCGACCCTGAAGCTTTCTTT
J: TRBJ2-5; D: TRBD2; V: TRBV7-3; size: .; CDR3: CASSPGTSGSSETQYF; DNA: TGTGCCAGCAGCCCTGGGACTAGCGGGAGCTCGGAGACCCAGTACTTC
J: TRBJ2-3; D: TRBD1; V: TRBV24-1; size: .; CDR3: CATSERAGTDSYTQYF; DNA: TGTGCCACCAGTGAGCGAGCCGGGACAGATTCTTATACGCAGTATTTT
J: TRBJ1-5; D: TRBD1; V: TRBV29-1; size: once; CDR3: CSVEDRGPTQPQHF; DNA: TGCAGCGTTGAGGACAGGGGGCCTACTCAGCCCCAGCATTTT
J: TRBJ1-4; D: .; V: TRBV28; size: .; CDR3: CASSLSPGVGGKLFF; DNA: TGTGCCAGCAGTTTATCCCCAGGGGTTGGTGGAAAACTGTTTTTT
J: TRBJ2-2; D: TRBD2; V: TRBV11-2; size: .; CDR3: CASSLDIPSGATGELFF; DNA: TGTGCCAGCAGCTTAGATATCCCCAGCGGGGCAACCGGGGAGCTGTTTTTT
J: TRBJ2-3; D: TRBD2; V: TRBV9; size: .; CDR3: CASSVDTSGRTIDTQYF; DNA: TGTGCCAGCAGCGTAGACACTAGCGGGAGGACCATAGATACGCAGTATTTT
J: TRBJ2-7; D: .; V: TRBV5-1; size: .; CDR3: CASRGAYEQYF; DNA: TGCGCCAGCAGGGGCGCCTACGAGCAGTACTTC
J: TRBJ1-2; D: .; V: TRBV27; size: few; CDR3: CASSLLTGGQSYGYTF; DNA: TGTGCCAGCAGTTTATTGACGGGAGGGCAGAGCTATGGCTACACCTTC
J: TRBJ2-7; D: TRBD2; V: TRBV5-1; size: .; CDR3: CASSLVSSGRGAYEQYF; DNA: TGCGCCAGCAGCTTGGTGTCTAGCGGGAGAGGCGCCTACGAGCAGTACTTC
J: TRBJ1-2; D: .; V: TRBV11-2; size: .; CDR3: CASSSAPAGGGVTNYGYTF; DNA: TGTGCCAGCAGCTCGGCCCCGGCAGGTGGAGGGGTGACTAACTATGGCTACACCTTC
J: TRBJ2-3; D: .; V: TRBV11-2; size: .; CDR3: CASSLGGFYTDTQYF; DNA: TGTGCCAGCAGCTTAGGAGGGTTTTATACAGATACGCAGTATTTT
J: TRBJ2-5; D: TRBD1; V: TRBV6-1; size: .; CDR3: CASSEPGQPQETQYF; DNA: TGTGCCAGCAGTGAACCGGGACAGCCCCAAGAGACCCAGTACTTC
J: TRBJ1-5; D: .; V: TRBV21-1; size: few; CDR3: CASSKVDRSNQPQHF; DNA: TGTGCCAGCAGCAAAGTTGACAGGAGCAATCAGCCCCAGCATTTT
J: TRBJ1-5; D: .; V: TRBV10-3; size: .; CDR3: CAISGGENQPQHF; DNA: TGTGCCATCAGTGGGGGCGAGAATCAGCCCCAGCATTTT
J: TRBJ1-5; D: TRBD1; V: TRBV15; size: .; CDR3: CATSLRGMSQPQHF; DNA: TGTGCCACCAGCCTCAGGGGGATGTCTCAGCCCCAGCATTTT
J: TRBJ1-6; D: .; V: TRBV18; size: once; CDR3: CASSPRGTLDSPLHF; DNA: TGTGCCAGCTCTCCTCGGGGAACCCTAGATTCACCCCTCCACTTT
J: TRBJ1-6; D: TRBD1; V: TRBV6-2/TRBV6-3; size: .; CDR3: CASSYSGTENSPLHF; DNA: TGTGCCAGCAGTTACTCCGGGACAGAGAATTCACCCCTCCACTTT
J: TRBJ2-7; D: .; V: TRBV19; size: .; CDR3: CASSIRSVTGSYEQYF; DNA: TGTGCCAGTAGTATAAGGTCTGTGACAGGCTCCTACGAGCAGTACTTC
J: TRBJ2-1; D: TRBD2; V: TRBV14; size: once; CDR3: CASSHISGGHNEQFF; DNA: TGTGCCAGCAGCCATATCAGCGGGGGCCACAATGAGCAGTTCTTC
J: TRBJ2-5; D: TRBD2; V: TRBV9; size: once; CDR3: CASSVSGAGPFETQYF; DNA: TGTGCCAGCAGCGTAAGTGGAGCGGGACCTTTTGAGACCCAGTACTTC
J: TRBJ2-7; D: TRBD1; V: TRBV28; size: .; CDR3: CASISPGQGSVGSYEQYF; DNA: TGTGCCAGCATCTCGCCGGGACAGGGGTCTGTGGGCTCCTACGAGCAGTACTTC
J: TRBJ2-1; D: .; V: TRBV7-3; size: .; CDR3: CASSLSRAEGNEQFF; DNA: TGTGCCAGCAGCTTATCCAGGGCTGAAGGAAATGAGCAGTTCTTC
J: TRBJ2-7; D: TRBD1; V: TRBV27; size: .; CDR3: CASRATGGSYEQYF; DNA: TGTGCCAGCAGGGCGACAGGGGGGTCCTACGAGCAGTACTTC